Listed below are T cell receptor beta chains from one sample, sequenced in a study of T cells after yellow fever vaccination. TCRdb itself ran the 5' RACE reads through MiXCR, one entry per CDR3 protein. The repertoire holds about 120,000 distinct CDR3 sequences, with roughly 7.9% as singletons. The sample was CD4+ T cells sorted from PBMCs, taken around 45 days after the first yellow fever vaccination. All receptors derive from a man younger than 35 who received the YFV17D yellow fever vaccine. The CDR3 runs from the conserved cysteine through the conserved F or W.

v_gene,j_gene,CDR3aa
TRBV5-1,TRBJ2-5,CASSPPLLDRQETQYF
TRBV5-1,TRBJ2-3,CASSLVQGTDTQYF
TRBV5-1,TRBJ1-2,CASSPPDSSYGYTF
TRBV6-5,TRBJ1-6,CASSGGLRNSPLHF
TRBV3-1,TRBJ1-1,CASSHPAGKAFF
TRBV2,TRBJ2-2,CASSAGRNGELFF
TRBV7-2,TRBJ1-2,CASSGAGGEYYGYTF
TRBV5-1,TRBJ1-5,CASSAGGNQPQHF
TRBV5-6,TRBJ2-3,CASSLAGQGYTDTQYF
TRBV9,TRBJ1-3,CASSVGQGALSGNTIYF
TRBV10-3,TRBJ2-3,CAISKSGASTDTQYF
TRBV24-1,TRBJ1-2,CATSDLGQDYGYTF
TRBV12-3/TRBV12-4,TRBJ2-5,CASSPTRTSETQYF